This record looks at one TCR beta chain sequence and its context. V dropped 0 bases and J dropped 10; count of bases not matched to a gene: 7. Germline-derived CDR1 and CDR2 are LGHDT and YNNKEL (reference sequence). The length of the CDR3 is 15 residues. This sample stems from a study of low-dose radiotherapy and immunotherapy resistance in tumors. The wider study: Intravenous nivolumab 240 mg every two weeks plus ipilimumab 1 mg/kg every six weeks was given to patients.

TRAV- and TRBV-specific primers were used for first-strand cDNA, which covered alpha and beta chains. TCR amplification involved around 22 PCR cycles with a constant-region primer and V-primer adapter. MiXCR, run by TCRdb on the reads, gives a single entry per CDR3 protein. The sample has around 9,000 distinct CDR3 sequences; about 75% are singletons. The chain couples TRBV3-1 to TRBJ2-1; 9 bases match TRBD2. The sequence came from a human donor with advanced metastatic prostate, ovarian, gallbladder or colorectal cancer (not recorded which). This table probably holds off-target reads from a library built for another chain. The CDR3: CASSQDSGRLQEQFF. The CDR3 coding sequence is TGTGCCAGCAGCCAAGATAGCGGGAGACTCCAGGAGCAGTTCTTC.